These 30 T cell receptor beta chains came from one sample sequenced in a study of cytomegalovirus exposure and HLA in healthy donors. PCR used 60 Vbeta primers and 13 Jbeta primers. TCRdb's copy holds only in-frame clones and misses some; the assay was immunoSEQ multiplex PCR. The profile covers 150,000 to 200,000 clones, with 80% appearing a single time and 0.65% taken by the ten largest. The source material was PBMCs. These receptors were obtained from a boy between 10 and 17 years old in good health and CMV-seronegative.

This sequence joins TRBV7-2 and TRBJ2-2; 10 bases are a match to TRBD2. This CDR3 is built from 16 residues. With 3 bases clipped from V and 6 bases from J, the junction kept 7 bases outside the gene matches. CDR1 is SGHTA and CDR2 is FQGNSA in the germline V gene. This CDR3 reads CASSLHSGRNAGELFF. CDR3 in DNA: TGTGCCAGCAGCTTGCATAGCGGGAGGAATGCCGGGGAGCTGTTTTTT.

The chain carries TRBV7-2 and TRBJ2-7, with 14 bases aligning to TRBD2. V was clipped by 8 bases and J by 2 bases; unmatched bases: 5. The CDR3 is 15 residues long. Per the germline V gene, CDR1 is SGHTA and CDR2 is FQGNSA. CDR3 loop: CASGGLAGVAYEQYF. The CDR3 DNA reads TGTGCCAGCGGGGGACTAGCGGGGGTCGCCTACGAGCAGTACTTC.

The chain uses TRBV29-1 and TRBJ2-7; 8 nucleotides align to TRBD1. With 4 bases clipped from V and 5 bases from J, the junction kept 7 bases outside the gene matches. This CDR3 has 13 residues. Germline values: CDR1 SQVTM, CDR2 ANQGSEA. The CDR3 coding sequence is TGCAGCGTTGGCTGGGACAGGTCAGACGAGCAGTACTTC. Protein sequence: CSVGWDRSDEQYF.

This clone was recorded a few times. This sequence joins TRBV4-2 and TRBJ2-1; 7 bases agree with TRBD2. The germline V gene has CDR1 LGHNA and CDR2 YNFKEQ. The V and J ends lost 0 bases and 4 bases, in that order; junction bases with no gene match: 6. The CDR3 sequence is 16 residues long. CDR3 bases: TGTGCCAGCAGCCAAGAGGAACTAGCGATGTACAATGAGCAGTTCTTC. Its translation: CASSQEELAMYNEQFF.

This sequence joins TRBV5-6 and TRBJ2-1; D is unclear. The CDR3 is 13 amino acids. Germline V gives CDR1 SGHDT, CDR2 YYEEEE. V was cut by 1 base and J by 7 bases, with 9 bases left in between. This CDR3 is CASSLTVKNEQFF. The CDR3 coding sequence is TGTGCCAGCAGCTTGACGGTAAAGAATGAGCAGTTCTTC.

In DNA form, the CDR3 reads TGTGCCAGCAGCGTCCTACCGGGACACAACTCCGGGGAGCTGTTTTTT. As protein: CASSVLPGHNSGELFF. The genes are TRBV9 and TRBJ2-2; weak D call: TRBD1 (6 bases). V dropped 2 bases and J dropped 6 bases, with 17 bases sitting between them. Germline V gene sequence: CDR1 SGDLS, CDR2 YYNGEE. This CDR3 is 16 amino acids long.

This clone was counted a single time. The chain links TRBV18 to TRBJ1-2, with D tentatively TRBD1 (5 bases). CDR3 size: 16 residues. Trimming took off 0 bases at V and 0 bases at J, with 11 bases between the two ends. Germline CDR1 and CDR2: KGHSH and LQKENI. The chain's CDR3 is CASSPPISGSNYGYTF. The CDR3 coding sequence is TGTGCCAGCTCACCACCGATCTCAGGGTCTAACTATGGCTACACCTTC.

The CDR3 spells CASSLGGISSYEQYF. CDR3 nucleotide sequence: TGTGCCAGCAGTCTAGGGGGTATAAGCTCCTACGAGCAGTACTTC. The chain uses TRBV27 and TRBJ2-7, with a tentative D call TRBD1 (6 bases). V dropped 5 bases and J dropped 0 bases, with 14 bases sitting between them. This CDR3 contains 15 residues. Germline CDR1 is MNHEY and CDR2 is SMNVEV (reference sequence).

This chain joins TRBV6-5 and TRBJ2-2; 7 bases fit TRBD2. V was clipped by 6 bases and J by 7 bases; unmatched bases: 11. This CDR3 spans 15 amino acids. In germline, CDR1 is MNHEY, CDR2 SVGAGI. The CDR3 sequence is CASSSPWGGIGELFF. The CDR3 nucleotides are TGTGCCAGCAGCTCCCCGTGGGGGGGAATCGGGGAGCTGTTTTTT.

The chain uses TRBV29-1 and TRBJ1-1, with 8 bases matching TRBD1. Germline V lookup: CDR1 SQVTM, CDR2 ANQGSEA. The CDR3 length is 14 residues. V lost 6 bases, J lost 5 bases, and 11 bases stayed unmatched. The CDR3 DNA sequence: TGCAGCGTGATCGGAACAGGGGGGAAGACTGAAGCTTTCTTT. This translates into CSVIGTGGKTEAFF. The complete variable domain, with remaining parts taken from reference TRBV29-1 and TRBJ1-1, reads SAVISQKPSRDICQRGTSLTIQCQVDSQVTMMFWYRQQPGQSLTLIATANQGSEATYESGFVIDKFPISRPNLTFSTLTVSNMSPEDSSIYLCSVIGTGGKTEAFFGQGTRLTVV.

This clone was counted between two and nine times. The chain links TRBV11-3 to TRBJ2-1, with 9 bases matching TRBD2. The germline CDR1 and CDR2 sequences are SGHNT and YENEEA. This CDR3 comprises 13 residues. Trimming took 7 bases from V and 7 from J; bases not matched to a gene: 5. CDR3: CASMEREVNEQFF. CDR3 nucleotides: TGTGCCAGCATGGAGCGGGAGGTGAATGAGCAGTTCTTC.

The V and J genes are TRBV19 and TRBJ1-4; TRBD1 aligns across 8 bases. CDR1 is LNHDA and CDR2 is SQIVND in the germline V gene (reference sequence). The trim removed 7 bases at V and 4 bases at J, leaving 17 bases unmatched. The CDR3 is made up of 18 amino acids. The CDR3 is CASTHDRGGAWGNEKLFF. CDR3 nucleotides: TGTGCCAGTACCCATGACAGGGGAGGAGCGTGGGGTAATGAAAAACTGTTTTTT.

The rearrangement uses TRBV9 and TRBJ2-1; TRBD1 aligns across 8 bases. The ends lost 3 bases at V and 6 bases at J; junction bases unmatched: 8. Germline V gene data show CDR1 as SGDLS and CDR2 as YYNGEE. The CDR3 spans 15 residues. Written as DNA, the CDR3 is TGTGCCAGCAGCGCCTCAGGGGGCTTGGGCAATGAGCAGTTCTTC. Protein: CASSASGGLGNEQFF.

The chain uses TRBV5-4 and TRBJ2-1; the match to TRBD2 covers 8 bases. CDR3 length: 16 residues. The ends lost 4 bases at V and 9 bases at J; junction bases unmatched: 15. Germline loops: CDR1 SGHNT, CDR2 YYREEE (reference sequence). The CDR3 DNA reads as TGTGCCAGCAGCCCCGTTCCAGCGGGGGTACCGGCTGAGCAGTTCTTC. It encodes CASSPVPAGVPAEQFF.

V gene TRBV19 combines with J gene TRBJ2-6; D might be TRBD1 (5 bases). The CDR3 contains 14 residues. Looked up from germline, CDR1 is LNHDA and CDR2 is SQIVND (reference sequence). The V gene lost 4 bases and the J gene lost 2 bases, with 6 bases spanning the gap. Here the CDR3 DNA reads TGTGCCAGTAGTACCAGGGCTGGGGCCAACGTCCTGACTTTC. Amino acids: CASSTRAGANVLTF.

This clone was seen only once. Here the CDR3 reads CASSDRSNSPLHF. Written as DNA, the CDR3 is TGTGCCAGCAGTGACAGAAGTAATTCACCCCTCCACTTT. This chain links TRBV6-1 with TRBJ1-6; D gene ambiguous. The CDR3 consists of 13 residues. Trimming took off 3 bases at V and 6 bases at J, with 6 bases between the two ends. Germline V gene lookup returns CDR1 MNHNS and CDR2 SASEGT.

The chain combines TRBV5-1 with TRBJ2-5, with 7 bases fitting TRBD2. The CDR3 loop spans 14 amino acids. Germline V gives CDR1 SGHRS, CDR2 YFSETQ. V lost 6 bases, J lost 2 bases, and 7 bases stayed unmatched. The CDR3 region is CASIPFGGQETQYF. The CDR3 region has the DNA TGCGCCAGCATACCCTTCGGGGGGCAAGAGACCCAGTACTTC.

The V gene is TRBV30, the J gene TRBJ2-2; TRBD1 aligns across 9 bases. This CDR3 comprises 16 residues. Germline loops: CDR1 GTSNPN, CDR2 SVGIG (reference sequence). V was clipped by 0 bases and J by 6 bases; unmatched bases: 8. The DNA of the CDR3 is TGTGCCTGGAGTGTATATGAACAGGGGGCTCCCGGGGAGCTGTTTTTT. Amino acids: CAWSVYEQGAPGELFF.

V and J are TRBV10-1 and TRBJ2-7, with D possibly being TRBD1 (6 bases). Germline V gene lookup returns CDR1 WNHNN and CDR2 SYGVQD (reference sequence). This CDR3 region has 15 residues. Between the trimmed V and J ends, which lost 2 bases and 2 bases, there was a span of 13 bases. The CDR3 sequence: CASSEERTAPYEQYF. The CDR3 region has the DNA TGCGCCAGCAGTGAGGAACGGACAGCCCCCTACGAGCAGTACTTC.

The rearrangement uses TRBV5-6 and TRBJ1-2; D is undetermined. Trimming pared 2 bases from V and 0 bases from J, leaving 8 bases between. This CDR3 region has 14 residues. Germline assignment: CDR1 SGHDT and CDR2 YYEEEE. This chain's CDR3 is CASSFAGPNYGYTF. The CDR3 nucleotides are TGTGCCAGCAGCTTCGCAGGCCCTAACTATGGCTACACCTTC.

The rearrangement uses TRBV7-3 and TRBJ1-1; D remains unclear. This CDR3 is built from 13 residues. Germline V gene data show CDR1 as SGHTA and CDR2 as FQGTGA. The V end was cut by 0 bases, the J end by 2 bases, with 4 bases between. CDR3: CASSLTPNTEAFF. The CDR3 nucleotides are TGTGCCAGCAGCTTAACCCCTAACACTGAAGCTTTCTTT.

V is TRBV9 and J is TRBJ2-7; TRBD1 matches at 10 bases. Germline trimming cut 2 bases from V and 5 bases from J; bases unmatched to any gene: 10. Germline assignment: CDR1 SGDLS and CDR2 YYNGEE. The CDR3 runs to 16 residues. CDR3 sequence: CASSVSPSDRGDEQYF. The CDR3 nucleotides are TGTGCCAGCAGCGTTTCTCCCTCGGACAGGGGGGACGAGCAGTACTTC.

The chain has TRBV19 and TRBJ1-2; 7 nucleotides match TRBD1. Germline values: CDR1 LNHDA, CDR2 SQIVND (reference sequence). This CDR3 has 17 residues. With 1 base clipped from V and 3 bases from J, the junction kept 11 bases outside the gene matches. The chain's CDR3 is CASSIGWDSSEYYGYTF. The DNA for the CDR3 is TGTGCCAGTAGTATAGGATGGGACAGCTCGGAATACTATGGCTACACCTTC.

This chain joins TRBV30 and TRBJ1-4, with 7 bases that match TRBD1. Germline loops: CDR1 GTSNPN, CDR2 SVGIG (reference sequence). The CDR3 is 15 residues long. Trimming took 1 base from V and 8 from J; bases not matched to a gene: 10. CDR3 protein: CAWSGRDSTGEKLFF. CDR3 nucleotide sequence: TGTGCCTGGAGTGGCCGGGACAGCACGGGGGAAAAACTGTTTTTT.

The chain combines TRBV19 with TRBJ1-6, with D hard to call. The CDR3 loop spans 17 amino acids. Germline-derived CDR1 and CDR2 are LNHDA and SQIVND (reference sequence). Trimming removed 3 bases at V and 13 bases at J, with 25 bases between. CDR3 bases: TGTGCCAGTAGTATGTTCGTCCCCCGAAGCCACGGGTCGCCCCTCCACTTT. Its translation: CASSMFVPRSHGSPLHF.

The genes are TRBV5-1 and TRBJ1-1; D perhaps matches TRBD1 (5 bases). Per the germline V gene, CDR1 is SGHRS and CDR2 is YFSETQ. There are 14 residues in the CDR3. Trimming left V 4 bases short and J 1 base short, with 11 bases between. The CDR3 loop is CASSPGDGNTEAFF. DNA of the CDR3: TGCGCCAGCAGCCCGGGGGACGGGAACACTGAAGCTTTCTTT.

Only one count was recorded for this clone. This chain uses TRBV15 with TRBJ1-1, with a weak D call TRBD1 (6 bases). This CDR3 spans 12 amino acids. V was cut by 5 bases and J by 7 bases, with 11 bases left in between. Germline CDR1 is LNHNV and CDR2 is YYDKDF (reference sequence). The CDR3 is CATSPWGREAFF. CDR3 bases: TGTGCCACCAGCCCCTGGGGGCGTGAAGCTTTCTTT.

This CDR3 reads CASKGTGNTGELFF. CDR3 DNA sequence: TGTGCCAGCAAGGGCACAGGGAACACCGGGGAGCTGTTTTTT. The chain uses TRBV2 and TRBJ2-2; perhaps TRBD1 as D (5 bases). CDR3 size: 14 residues. Per the germline V gene, CDR1 is SNHLY and CDR2 is FYNNEI. The V and J ends lost 7 bases and 1 base respectively, with 10 bases between them.

The rearrangement joins TRBV29-1 to TRBJ2-7, with D possibly matching TRBD1 (6 bases). The V gene's germline CDR1 is SQVTM and CDR2 ANQGSEA. V was trimmed by 1 base and J by 4 bases, leaving 8 bases between them. The CDR3 extends over 12 amino acids. This CDR3 reads CSVEGTGYEQYF. In DNA, the CDR3 is TGCAGCGTTGAAGGTACAGGGTACGAGCAGTACTTC.

This chain uses TRBV13 with TRBJ2-2; tentative D call: TRBD2 (6 bases). This CDR3 comprises 16 residues. V shed 1 base and J shed 5 bases, with 14 bases lying between them. Germline V gives CDR1 PRHDT, CDR2 FYEKMQ (reference sequence). CDR3 protein: CASSLARLAPTGELFF. DNA of the CDR3: TGTGCCAGCAGCTTAGCTCGGCTAGCGCCTACCGGGGAGCTGTTTTTT.